This TCR beta chain was sequenced during a study of blood T cell repertoires in COVID-19. About the research overall: The cDNA or gDNA used as material had been derived from T cells, B-cell-depleted T cells, or PBMCs.

This clone was seen a handful of times. Trimming shortened V by 0 bases and J by 10 bases, and 10 bases separated the two germline ends. The CDR3 extends over 12 amino acids. Germline lookup yields CDR1 SGHRS and CDR2 YFSETQ. Clones were read by immunoSEQ multiplex PCR, and TCRdb kept only the in-frame ones, dropping some. This table has about 170,000 clones, 70% to 90% appearing once. In terms of age and location, participants ranged from roughly 18 to 90 years and lived in about two dozen US areas. The rearrangement uses TRBV5-1 and TRBJ1-1; TRBD1 might be the D (5 bases). This TCR was recovered from a woman aged 50 to 60 who had recovered from COVID-19. The material sequenced was PBMCs or T cells enriched from blood (not recorded which). The CDR3 reads CASSLDAGSAFF. The CDR3 coding sequence is TGCGCCAGCAGCTTGGACGCAGGGTCAGCTTTCTTT.